These T cell receptor beta chains were read from a single sample in a study of Ad26.COV2.S vaccination and SARS-CoV-2 variants. Sequencing used immunoSEQ multiplex PCR; TCRdb keeps in-frame clones, though not all of them. Among approximately 480,000 clones listed, 87% were seen once. The source was peripheral blood, collected in a trial of Ad26.COV2.S vaccine versus placebo. These receptors came from a person between 18 and 65 years old who received the Ad26.COV2.S COVID-19 vaccine or a placebo. CDR3s leave out the opening cysteine and the closing phenylalanine or tryptophan.

cdr3_length v_call cdr3_aa
12 TRBV2 ASSQDSPGTEAF
12 TRBV6-6 ASSDTGAGYGYT
9 TRBV10-3 AISESSRMF
15 TRBV19 ASSKIASGTSTDTQY
13 TRBV28 ASSARQGWNSPLH
11 TRBV4-2 ASSLDRAEKLF
11 TRBV2 ASRANSGNTIY
12 TRBV28 ASSQTGKRNEQY
12 TRBV6-5 ASSRRSGAGELF
9 TRBV29-1 SVERGRSQY
12 TRBV5-1 ASSPSGSSYEQY